This T cell receptor (beta chain) appears in the sequencing data of a study of T cell responses to AZD1222 COVID-19 vaccine. Germline V CDR1 and CDR2: MNHEY, SVGAGI. V lost 4 bases to trimming and J lost 0 bases; unmatched junction nucleotides: 4. This CDR3 contains 16 residues. TCRdb keeps only in-frame clones here, not all; method: immunoSEQ multiplex PCR. The data contain 150,000 to 200,000 clones, approximately 92% of them singletons. This TCR was recovered from an adult who received the MenACWY meningococcal vaccine as a control. The input for sequencing was peripheral blood, taken 28 days after the second dose of the MenACWY control vaccine. This chain connects TRBV6-5 to TRBJ2-7, with 12 bases identical to TRBD2. This chain's CDR3 is CASSLGLAGNSYEQYF. The CDR3, as DNA: TGTGCCAGCAGTTTGGGACTAGCGGGTAACTCCTACGAGCAGTACTTC.